This record concerns one T cell receptor beta chain sequence. This entry belongs to a study of blood T cell repertoires in COVID-19. V was shortened by 0 bases and J by 7 bases, with 15 bases between the two germline ends. The germline V gene has CDR1 LGHNA and CDR2 YNFKEQ. This CDR3 has 16 amino acids. Profiling relied on immunoSEQ multiplex PCR, and the TCRdb table lists in-frame clones only, not all of them. The profile shows approximately 210,000 clones, about nine tenths of them singletons. Source material: peripheral blood. This receptor was obtained from a woman in her thirties or forties with acute or convalescent COVID-19. J is TRBJ2-2 and V is TRBV4-2; TRBD2 might be the D (7 bases). The CDR3 protein is CASSQERGRGGGELFF. The DNA for the CDR3 is TGTGCCAGCAGCCAAGAGCGGGGGCGGGGAGGCGGGGAGCTGTTTTTT.